The entry below gives a single TCR beta chain sequence along with its context. Researchers sorted participants into cohorts using their self-reported clinical history. This sample is part of a study of blood T cell repertoires in COVID-19. Overall study: Sample material is recorded as cDNA or gDNA derived from T cells, B-cell-depleted T cells, or PBMCs.

Sequencing was performed with immunoSEQ multiplex PCR; in TCRdb, only in-frame clones are kept and a portion is missing. This sample yields around 250,000 clones, of which approximately 85% are seen a single time; approximately 2.1% belongs to the top ten. The germline V gene encodes CDR1 SGHTA and CDR2 FQGNSA. The CDR3 is 15 amino acids. V shed 1 base, J shed 4 bases, and the junction held 5 bases outside the gene matches. V and J are TRBV7-2 and TRBJ2-7; TRBD2 matches at 9 bases. Material: PBMCs or T cells enriched from blood (not recorded which). The TCR comes from a woman in her forties or fifties who had recovered from COVID-19. The CDR3 bases are TGTGCCAGCAGCTTAGGGCGGGAGGGCCCGTACGAGCAGTACTTC. It translates to CASSLGREGPYEQYF. The variable domain in full, completed from reference TRBV7-2 and TRBJ2-7, reads GAGVSQSPSNKVTEKGKDVELRCDPISGHTALYWYRQSLGQGLEFLIYFQGNSAPDKSGLPSDRFSAERTGGSVSTLTIQRTQQEDSAVYLCASSLGREGPYEQYFGPGTRLTVT.